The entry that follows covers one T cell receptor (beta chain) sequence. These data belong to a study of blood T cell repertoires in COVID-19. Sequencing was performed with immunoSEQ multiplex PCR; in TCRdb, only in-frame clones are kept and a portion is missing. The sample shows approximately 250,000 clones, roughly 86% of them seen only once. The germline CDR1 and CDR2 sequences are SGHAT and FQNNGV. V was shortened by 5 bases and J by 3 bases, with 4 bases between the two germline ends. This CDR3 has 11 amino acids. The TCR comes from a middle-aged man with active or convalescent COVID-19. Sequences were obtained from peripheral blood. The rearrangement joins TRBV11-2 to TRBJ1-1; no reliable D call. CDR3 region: CASSLYTEAFF. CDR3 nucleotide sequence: TGTGCCAGCAGCCTTTACACTGAAGCTTTCTTT.